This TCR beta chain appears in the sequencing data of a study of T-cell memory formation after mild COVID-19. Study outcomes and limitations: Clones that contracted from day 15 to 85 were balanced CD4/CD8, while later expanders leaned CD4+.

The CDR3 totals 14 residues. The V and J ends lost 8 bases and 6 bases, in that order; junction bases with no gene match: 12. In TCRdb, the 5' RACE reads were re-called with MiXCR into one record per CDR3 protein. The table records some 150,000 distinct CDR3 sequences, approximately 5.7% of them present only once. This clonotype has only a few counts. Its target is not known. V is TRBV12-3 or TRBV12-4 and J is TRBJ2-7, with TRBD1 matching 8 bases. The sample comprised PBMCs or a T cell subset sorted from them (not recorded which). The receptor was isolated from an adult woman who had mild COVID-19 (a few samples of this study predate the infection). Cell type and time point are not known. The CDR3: CASGVGQAVTEQYF. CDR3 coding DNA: TGTGCCAGCGGGGTGGGACAGGCAGTAACCGAGCAGTACTTC.